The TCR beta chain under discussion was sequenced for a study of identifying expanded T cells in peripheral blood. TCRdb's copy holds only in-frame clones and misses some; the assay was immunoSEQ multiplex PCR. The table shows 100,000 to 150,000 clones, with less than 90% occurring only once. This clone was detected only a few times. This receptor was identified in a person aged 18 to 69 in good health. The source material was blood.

The CDR3 sequence: CASGGSNQPQHF. CDR3 DNA sequence: TGTGCCAGCGGGGGGAGCAATCAGCCCCAGCATTTT. J is TRBJ1-5 and V is TRBV7-9; the D gene is possibly TRBD1 (5 bases). V lost 8 bases, J lost 1 base, and 6 bases lay in between. CDR3 length: 12 amino acids. Germline V CDR1 and CDR2: SEHNR, FQNEAQ (reference sequence).